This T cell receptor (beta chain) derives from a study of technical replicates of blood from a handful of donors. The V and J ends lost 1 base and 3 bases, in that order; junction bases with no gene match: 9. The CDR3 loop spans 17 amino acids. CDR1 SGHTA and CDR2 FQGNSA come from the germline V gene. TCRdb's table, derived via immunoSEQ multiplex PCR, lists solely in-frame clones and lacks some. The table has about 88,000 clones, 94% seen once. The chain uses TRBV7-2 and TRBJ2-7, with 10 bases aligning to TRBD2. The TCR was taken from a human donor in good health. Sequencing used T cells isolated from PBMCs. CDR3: CASSLVGIAGGNYEQYF. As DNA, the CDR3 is TGTGCCAGCAGCTTAGTTGGCATAGCGGGGGGTAACTACGAGCAGTACTTC.